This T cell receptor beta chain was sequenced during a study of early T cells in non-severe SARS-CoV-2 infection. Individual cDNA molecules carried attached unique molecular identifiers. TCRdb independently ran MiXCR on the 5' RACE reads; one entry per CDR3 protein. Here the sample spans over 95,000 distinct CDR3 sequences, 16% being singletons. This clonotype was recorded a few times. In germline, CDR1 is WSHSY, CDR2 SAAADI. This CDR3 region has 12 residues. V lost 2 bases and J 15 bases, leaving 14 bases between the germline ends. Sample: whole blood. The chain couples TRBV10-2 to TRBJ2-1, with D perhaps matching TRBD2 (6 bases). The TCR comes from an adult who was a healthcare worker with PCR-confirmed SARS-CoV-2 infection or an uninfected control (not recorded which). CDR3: CASSETIAEGFF. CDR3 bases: TGCGCCAGCAGTGAGACAATAGCGGAGGGGTTCTTC.